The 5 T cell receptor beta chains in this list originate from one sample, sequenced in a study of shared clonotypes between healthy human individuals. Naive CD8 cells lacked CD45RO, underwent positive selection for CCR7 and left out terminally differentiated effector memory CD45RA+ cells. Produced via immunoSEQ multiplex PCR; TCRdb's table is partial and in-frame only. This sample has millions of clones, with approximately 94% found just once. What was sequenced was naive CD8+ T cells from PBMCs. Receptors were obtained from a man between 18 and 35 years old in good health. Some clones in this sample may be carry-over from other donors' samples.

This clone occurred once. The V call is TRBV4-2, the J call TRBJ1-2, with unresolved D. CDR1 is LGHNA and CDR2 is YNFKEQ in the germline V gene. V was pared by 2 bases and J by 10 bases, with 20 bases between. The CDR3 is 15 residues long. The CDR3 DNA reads TGTGCCAGCAGCCAACCCCCGACTAGAAGGGATGCCTACACCTTC. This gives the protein CASSQPPTRRDAYTF.

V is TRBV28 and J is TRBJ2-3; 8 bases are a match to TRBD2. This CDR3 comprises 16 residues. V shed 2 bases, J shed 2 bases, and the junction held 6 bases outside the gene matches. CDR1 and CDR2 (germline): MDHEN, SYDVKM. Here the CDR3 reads CASSLPGGGVTDTQYF. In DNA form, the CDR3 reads TGTGCCAGCAGTTTACCGGGGGGGGGCGTCACAGATACGCAGTATTTT.

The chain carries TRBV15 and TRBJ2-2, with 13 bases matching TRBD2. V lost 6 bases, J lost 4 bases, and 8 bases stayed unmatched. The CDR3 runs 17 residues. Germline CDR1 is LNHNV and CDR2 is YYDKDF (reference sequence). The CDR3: CATRQTSGRWATGELFF. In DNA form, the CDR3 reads TGTGCCACCAGACAGACTAGCGGGAGGTGGGCCACCGGGGAGCTGTTTTTT.

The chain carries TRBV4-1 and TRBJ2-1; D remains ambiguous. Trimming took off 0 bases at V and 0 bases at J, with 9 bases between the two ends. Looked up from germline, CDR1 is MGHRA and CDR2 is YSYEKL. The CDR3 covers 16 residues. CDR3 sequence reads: CASSQEVNPSYNEQFF. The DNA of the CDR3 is TGCGCCAGCAGCCAAGAGGTTAACCCCTCCTACAATGAGCAGTTCTTC.

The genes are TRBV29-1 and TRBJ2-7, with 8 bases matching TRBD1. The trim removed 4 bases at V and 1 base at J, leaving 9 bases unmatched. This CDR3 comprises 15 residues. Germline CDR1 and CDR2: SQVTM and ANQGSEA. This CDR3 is CSVGKTGVVSYEQYF. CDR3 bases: TGCAGCGTTGGAAAGACAGGGGTAGTTTCCTACGAGCAGTACTTC.